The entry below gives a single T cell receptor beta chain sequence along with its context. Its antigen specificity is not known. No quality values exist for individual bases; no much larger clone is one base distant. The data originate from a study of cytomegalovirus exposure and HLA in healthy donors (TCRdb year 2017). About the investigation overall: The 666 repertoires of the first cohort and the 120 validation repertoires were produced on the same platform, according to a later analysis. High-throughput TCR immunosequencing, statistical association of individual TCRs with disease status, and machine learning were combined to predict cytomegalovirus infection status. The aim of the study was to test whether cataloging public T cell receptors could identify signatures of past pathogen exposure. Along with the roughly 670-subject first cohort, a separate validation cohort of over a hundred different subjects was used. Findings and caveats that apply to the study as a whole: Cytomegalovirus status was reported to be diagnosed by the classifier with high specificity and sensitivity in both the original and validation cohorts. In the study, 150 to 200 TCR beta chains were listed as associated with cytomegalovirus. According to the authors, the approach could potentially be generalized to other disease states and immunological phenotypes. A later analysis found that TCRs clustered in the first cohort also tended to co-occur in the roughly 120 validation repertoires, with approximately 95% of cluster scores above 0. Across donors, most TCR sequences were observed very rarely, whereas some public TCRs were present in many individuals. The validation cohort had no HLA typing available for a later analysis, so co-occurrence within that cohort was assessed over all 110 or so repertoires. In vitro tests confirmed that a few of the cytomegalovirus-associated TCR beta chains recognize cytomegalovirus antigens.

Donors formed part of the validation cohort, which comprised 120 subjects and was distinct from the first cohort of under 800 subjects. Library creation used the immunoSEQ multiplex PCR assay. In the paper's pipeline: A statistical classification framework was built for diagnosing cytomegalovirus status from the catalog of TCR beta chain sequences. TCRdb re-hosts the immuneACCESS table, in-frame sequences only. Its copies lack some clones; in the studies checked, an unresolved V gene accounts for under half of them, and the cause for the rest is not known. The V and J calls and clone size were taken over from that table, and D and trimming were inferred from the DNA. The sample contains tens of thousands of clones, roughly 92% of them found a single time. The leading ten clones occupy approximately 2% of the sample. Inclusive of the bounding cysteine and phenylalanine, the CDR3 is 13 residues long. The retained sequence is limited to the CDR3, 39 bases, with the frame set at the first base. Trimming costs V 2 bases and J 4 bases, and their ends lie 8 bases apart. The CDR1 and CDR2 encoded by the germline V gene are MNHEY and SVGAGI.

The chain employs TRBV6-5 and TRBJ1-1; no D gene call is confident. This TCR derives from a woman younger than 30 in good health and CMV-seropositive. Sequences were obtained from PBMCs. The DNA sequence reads TGTGCCAGCAGTTACGTGGAGGGCACTGAAGCTTTCTTT. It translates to CASSYVEGTEAFF.